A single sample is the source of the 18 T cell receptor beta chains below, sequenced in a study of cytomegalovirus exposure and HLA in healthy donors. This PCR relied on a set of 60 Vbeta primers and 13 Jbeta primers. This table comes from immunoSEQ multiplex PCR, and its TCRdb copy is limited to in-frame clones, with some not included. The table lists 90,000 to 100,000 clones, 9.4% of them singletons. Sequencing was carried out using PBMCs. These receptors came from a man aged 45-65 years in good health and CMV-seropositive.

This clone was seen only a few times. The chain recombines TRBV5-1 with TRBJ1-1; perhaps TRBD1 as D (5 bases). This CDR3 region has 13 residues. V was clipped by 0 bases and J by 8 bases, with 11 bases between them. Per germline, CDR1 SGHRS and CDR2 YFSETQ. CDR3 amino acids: CASSLGQGWEAFF. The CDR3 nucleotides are TGCGCCAGCAGCTTGGGGCAGGGTTGGGAAGCTTTCTTT.

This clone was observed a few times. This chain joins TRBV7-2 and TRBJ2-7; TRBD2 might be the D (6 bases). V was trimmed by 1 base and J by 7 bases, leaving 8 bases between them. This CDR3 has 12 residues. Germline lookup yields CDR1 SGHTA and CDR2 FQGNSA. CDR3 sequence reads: CASSLVREEQYF. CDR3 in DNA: TGTGCCAGCAGCTTAGTACGGGAGGAGCAGTACTTC.

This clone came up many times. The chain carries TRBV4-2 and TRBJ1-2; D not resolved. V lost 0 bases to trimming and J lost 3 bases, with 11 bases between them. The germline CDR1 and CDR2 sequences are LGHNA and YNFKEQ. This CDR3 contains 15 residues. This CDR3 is CASSQEWLNDYGYTF. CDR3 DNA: TGTGCCAGCAGCCAAGAGTGGCTGAATGACTATGGCTACACCTTC.

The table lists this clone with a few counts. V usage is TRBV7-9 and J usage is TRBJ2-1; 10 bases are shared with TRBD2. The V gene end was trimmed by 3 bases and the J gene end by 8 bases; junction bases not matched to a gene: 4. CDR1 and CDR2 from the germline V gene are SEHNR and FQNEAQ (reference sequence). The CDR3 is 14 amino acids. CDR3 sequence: CASSFSGREDEQFF. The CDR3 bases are TGTGCCAGCAGCTTCAGCGGGAGGGAGGATGAGCAGTTCTTC.

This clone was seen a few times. The CDR3 spells CAPRAGGVYEQYF. The CDR3 DNA reads TGTGCCCCCCGGGCGGGAGGGGTCTACGAGCAGTACTTC. V and J are TRBV5-4 and TRBJ2-7, with TRBD2 identical over 9 bases. Losses at the gene ends were 10 bases for V and 3 bases for J; bases not matched to a gene: 8. In germline, CDR1 is SGHNT, CDR2 YYREEE (reference sequence). The CDR3 spans 13 residues.

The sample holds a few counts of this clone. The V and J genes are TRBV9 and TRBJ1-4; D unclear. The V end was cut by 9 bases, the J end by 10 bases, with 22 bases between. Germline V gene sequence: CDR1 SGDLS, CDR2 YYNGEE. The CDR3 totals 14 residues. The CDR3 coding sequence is TGTGCCAAGAGACCGGACCCGGGAGGAAGAAAACTGTTTTTT. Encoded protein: CAKRPDPGGRKLFF.

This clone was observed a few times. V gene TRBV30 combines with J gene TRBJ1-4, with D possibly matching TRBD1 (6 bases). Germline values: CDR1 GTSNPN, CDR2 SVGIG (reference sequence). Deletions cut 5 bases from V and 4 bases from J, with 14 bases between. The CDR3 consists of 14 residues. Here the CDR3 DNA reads TGTGCCTGGTCTCCTCAGGGGTTTAATGAAAAACTGTTTTTT. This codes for CAWSPQGFNEKLFF.

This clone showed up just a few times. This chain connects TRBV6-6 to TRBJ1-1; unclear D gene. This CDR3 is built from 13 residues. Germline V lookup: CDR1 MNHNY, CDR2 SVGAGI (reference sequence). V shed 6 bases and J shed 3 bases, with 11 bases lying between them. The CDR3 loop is CASRPIVHTEAFF. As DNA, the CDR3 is TGTGCCAGCAGGCCAATAGTCCACACTGAAGCTTTCTTT.

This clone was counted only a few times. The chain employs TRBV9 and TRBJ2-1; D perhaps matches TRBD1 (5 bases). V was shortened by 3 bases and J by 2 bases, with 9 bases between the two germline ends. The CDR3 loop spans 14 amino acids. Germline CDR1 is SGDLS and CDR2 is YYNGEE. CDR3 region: CASSGRGTYNEQFF. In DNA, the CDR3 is TGTGCCAGCAGCGGTAGGGGCACCTACAATGAGCAGTTCTTC.

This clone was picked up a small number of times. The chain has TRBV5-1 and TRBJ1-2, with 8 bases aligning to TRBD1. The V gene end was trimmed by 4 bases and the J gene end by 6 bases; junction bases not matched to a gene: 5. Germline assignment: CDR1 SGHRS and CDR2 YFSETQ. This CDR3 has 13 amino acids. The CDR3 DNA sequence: TGCGCCAGCAGCGTGACAGGGGATAATGGCTACACCTTC. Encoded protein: CASSVTGDNGYTF. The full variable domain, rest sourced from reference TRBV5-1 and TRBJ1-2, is KAGVTQTPRYLIKTRGQQVTLSCSPISGHRSVSWYQQTPGQGLQFLFEYFSETQRNKGNFPGRFSGRQFSNSRSEMNVSTLELGDSALYLCASSVTGDNGYTFGSGTRLTVV.

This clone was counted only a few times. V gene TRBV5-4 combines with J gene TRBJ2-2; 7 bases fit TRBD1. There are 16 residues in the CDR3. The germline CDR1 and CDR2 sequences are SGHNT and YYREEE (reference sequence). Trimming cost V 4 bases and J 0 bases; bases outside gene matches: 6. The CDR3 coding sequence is TGTGCCAGCAGCAGATACAGGGGCTCGAACACCGGGGAGCTGTTTTTT. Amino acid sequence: CASSRYRGSNTGELFF.

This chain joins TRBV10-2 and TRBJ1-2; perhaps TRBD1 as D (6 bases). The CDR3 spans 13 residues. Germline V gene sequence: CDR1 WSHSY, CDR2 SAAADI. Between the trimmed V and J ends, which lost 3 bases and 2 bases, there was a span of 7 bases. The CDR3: CASSDTGNYGYTF. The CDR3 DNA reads TGCGCCAGCAGTGATACAGGGAACTATGGCTACACCTTC.

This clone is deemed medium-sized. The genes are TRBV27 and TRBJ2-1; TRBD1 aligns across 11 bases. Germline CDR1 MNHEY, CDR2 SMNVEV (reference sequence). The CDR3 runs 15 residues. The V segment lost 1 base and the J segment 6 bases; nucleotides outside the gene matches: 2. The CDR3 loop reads CASSLWGQGGNEQFF. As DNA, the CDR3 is TGTGCCAGCAGTTTATGGGGACAGGGGGGCAATGAGCAGTTCTTC.

The CDR3 DNA sequence: TGTGCCAGCAGAGGGACTAGCGGCTACGAGCAGTACTTC. Residues: CASRGTSGYEQYF. The V and J genes are TRBV6-5 and TRBJ2-7, with 11 bases lining up with TRBD2. Germline V gene lookup returns CDR1 MNHEY and CDR2 SVGAGI. This CDR3 has 13 amino acids. J lost 3 bases, V lost 6 bases, and 1 base had no gene match.

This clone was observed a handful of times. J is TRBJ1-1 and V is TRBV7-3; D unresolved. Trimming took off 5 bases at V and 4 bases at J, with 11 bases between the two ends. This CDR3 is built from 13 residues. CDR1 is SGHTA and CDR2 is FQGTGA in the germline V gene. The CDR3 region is CASSIGSGTEAFF. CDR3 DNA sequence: TGTGCCAGCAGCATAGGAAGCGGCACTGAAGCTTTCTTT. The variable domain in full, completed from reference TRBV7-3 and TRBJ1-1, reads GAGVSQTPSNKVTEKGKYVELRCDPISGHTALYWYRQSLGQGPEFLIYFQGTGAADDSGLPNDRFFAVRPEGSVSTLKIQRTERGDSAVYLCASSIGSGTEAFFGQGTRLTVV.

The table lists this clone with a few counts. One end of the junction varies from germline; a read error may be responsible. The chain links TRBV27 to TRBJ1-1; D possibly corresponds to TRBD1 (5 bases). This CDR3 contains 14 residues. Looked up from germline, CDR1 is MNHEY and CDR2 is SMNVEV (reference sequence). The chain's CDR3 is CASSKNVEGAEVFF. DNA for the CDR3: TGTGCCAGCAGTAAAAACGTAGAAGGGGCCGAAGTTTTCTTT.

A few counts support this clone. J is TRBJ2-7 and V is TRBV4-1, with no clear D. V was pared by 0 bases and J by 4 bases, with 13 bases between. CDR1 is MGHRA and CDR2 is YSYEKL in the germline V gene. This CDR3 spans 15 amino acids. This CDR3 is CASSQDISPPYEQYF. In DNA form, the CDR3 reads TGCGCCAGCAGCCAAGATATTAGCCCTCCTTACGAGCAGTACTTC.

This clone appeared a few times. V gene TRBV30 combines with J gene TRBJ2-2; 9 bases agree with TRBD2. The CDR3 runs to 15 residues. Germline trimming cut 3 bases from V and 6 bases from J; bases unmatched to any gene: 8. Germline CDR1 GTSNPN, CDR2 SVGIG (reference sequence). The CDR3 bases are TGTGCCTGGAGAGTCGATAGCGGGAGACCCGGGGAGCTGTTTTTT. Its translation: CAWRVDSGRPGELFF.